These T cell receptor beta chains were read from a single sample in a study of beta chain features in type 1 diabetes. Sequenced by immunoSEQ multiplex PCR; TCRdb stores in-frame clones only, minus some. The data hold roughly 100,000 clones, with around 30% observed a single time. The sequenced sample was central memory CD4+ T cells from blood. These receptors were taken from a woman between 18 and 29 years old with type 1 diabetes. CDR3s include the opening cysteine and the closing phenylalanine or tryptophan. The D gene is left open where the match is weak. Part of the rows lack a size; the others show once, few, many or a class for expanded clones.

j_call d_call v_call clone_size cdr3_aa cdr3_nt
TRBJ2-5 - TRBV28 - CASSATETQYF TGTGCCAGCAGTGCTACAGAGACCCAGTACTTC
TRBJ1-1 TRBD1 TRBV29-1 - CSGQGMNTEAFF TGCAGCGGACAGGGAATGAACACTGAAGCTTTCTTT
TRBJ2-1 TRBD2 TRBV6-1 - CASSDALASSSGNEQFF TGTGCCAGCAGTGATGCACTAGCGTCCTCTTCGGGGAATGAGCAGTTCTTC
TRBJ2-3 TRBD1 TRBV11-3 - CASSSTGTDTDTQYF TGTGCCAGCAGCTCCACCGGGACAGACACAGATACGCAGTATTTT
TRBJ1-1 - TRBV2 few CASRMTGLNTEAFF TGTGCCAGCAGGATGACAGGTTTGAACACTGAAGCTTTCTTT
TRBJ1-1 TRBD1 TRBV10-1 - CASSEIRTGRGPEAFF TGCGCCAGCAGTGAAATCCGGACAGGGAGGGGGCCTGAAGCTTTCTTT
TRBJ1-1 - TRBV2 few CASGPETNTEAFF TGTGCCAGCGGTCCGGAGACGAACACTGAAGCTTTCTTT
TRBJ1-1 TRBD1 TRBV18 - CASSPPGTEMNTEAFF TGTGCCAGCTCACCCCCTGGGACAGAGATGAACACTGAAGCTTTCTTT
TRBJ2-3 - TRBV10-3 few CAISASDTQYF TGTGCCATCAGTGCTTCAGATACGCAGTATTTT
TRBJ2-7 - TRBV11-1 - CASSPFLRVGEQYF TGTGCCAGCAGCCCTTTCCTCCGGGTAGGCGAGCAGTACTTC
TRBJ2-2 TRBD1 TRBV29-1 many CSVIRTGTGELFF TGCAGCGTTATCAGGACAGGCACCGGGGAGCTGTTTTTT
TRBJ1-5 - TRBV6-5 many CASSYSAGGHQPQHF TGTGCCAGCAGTTACTCGGCCGGGGGGCATCAGCCCCAGCATTTT
TRBJ1-1 - TRBV19 few CASIRGQGTEAFF TGTGCCAGTATCCGAGGCCAAGGCACTGAAGCTTTCTTT
TRBJ1-2 TRBD1 TRBV25-1 - CASRGQGNYGYTF TGTGCCAGCAGGGGACAGGGGAACTATGGCTACACCTTC